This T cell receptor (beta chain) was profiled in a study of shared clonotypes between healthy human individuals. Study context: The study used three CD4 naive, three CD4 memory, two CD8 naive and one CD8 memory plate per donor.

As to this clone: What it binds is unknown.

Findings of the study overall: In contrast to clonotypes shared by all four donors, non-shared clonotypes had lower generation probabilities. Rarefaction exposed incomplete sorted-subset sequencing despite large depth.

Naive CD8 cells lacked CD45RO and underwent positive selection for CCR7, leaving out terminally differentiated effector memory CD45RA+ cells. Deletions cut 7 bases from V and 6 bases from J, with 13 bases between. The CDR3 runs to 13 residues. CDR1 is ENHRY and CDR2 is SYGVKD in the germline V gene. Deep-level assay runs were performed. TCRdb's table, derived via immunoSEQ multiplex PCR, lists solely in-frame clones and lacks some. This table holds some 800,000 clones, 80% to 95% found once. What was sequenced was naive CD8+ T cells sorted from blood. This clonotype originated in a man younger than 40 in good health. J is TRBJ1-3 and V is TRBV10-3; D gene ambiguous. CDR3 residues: CAIKERDSNTIYF. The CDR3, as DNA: TGTGCCATCAAGGAAAGGGATTCAAACACCATATATTTT.